This paragraph covers one T cell receptor (beta chain) sequence. TCRdb's copy holds only in-frame clones and misses some; the assay was immunoSEQ multiplex PCR. The sample records over 250,000 clones, more than 70% being singletons. This sample is part of a study of blood T cell repertoires in COVID-19. All enrollees were about 18 to 89 years old and from some 24 US areas. Donors of Cohort 3 who recovered were those that had two negative PCRs, clearance, or symptom resolution. Germline CDR1 reads SGHAT; CDR2 reads FQNNGV. V shed 2 bases and J shed 3 bases, with 20 bases lying between them. CDR3 length: 18 amino acids.

Sequenced material: PBMCs or T cells enriched from blood (not recorded which). This receptor was taken from a woman in her thirties who had recovered from COVID-19. The chain joins TRBV11-2 to TRBJ2-4; TRBD2 might be the D (7 bases). The CDR3 DNA sequence: TGTGCCAGCAGCTTAAAGAGGTCGGGGGGCGTGGACAAAAACATTCAGTACTTC. Its protein product is CASSLKRSGGVDKNIQYF. The variable domain in full, with the rest retrieved from reference TRBV11-2 and TRBJ2-4, is EAGVAQSPRYKIIEKRQSVAFWCNPISGHATLYWYQQILGQGPKLLIQFQNNGVVDDSQLPKDRFSAERLKGVDSTLKIQPAKLEDSAVYLCASSLKRSGGVDKNIQYFGAGTRLSVL.